This T cell receptor (beta chain) derives from a study of T cell responses to AZD1222 COVID-19 vaccine. This CDR3 is 14 amino acids long. Between the trimmed V and J ends, which lost 5 bases and 3 bases, there was a span of 12 bases. The germline CDR1 and CDR2 sequences are MDHEN and SYDVKM. Method: immunoSEQ multiplex PCR; TCRdb's copy keeps in-frame clones and lacks some. The sample shows about 140,000 clones, roughly nine tenths of them seen only once. This TCR was recovered from an adult in good health. The sample was peripheral blood, taken on day 0 of AZD1222 vaccination. The V gene is TRBV28, the J gene TRBJ2-3; D gene uncertain. The CDR3 region has the DNA TGTGCCAGCAGTGTTCATACTTCTACAGATACGCAGTATTTT. Translation: CASSVHTSTDTQYF.